The 27 T cell receptor beta chains presented below share a single source sample, sequenced in a study of T cell repertoires in cytomegalovirus infection. One entry per CDR3 protein, called by TCRdb with MiXCR from the reads. The table includes 800,000 to 950,000 distinct CDR3 sequences, 30% to 35% detected once. The antigens of these receptors remain unknown. Source: cultured CD8+ T cells from PBMCs, taken from culture after CMV antigen stimulation. All receptors come from a human donor in good health (CMV status not recorded). Some clones in this sample may be carry-over from other donors' samples.

The V and J genes are TRBV19 and TRBJ1-1, with 7 bases matching TRBD1. The CDR3 loop spans 13 amino acids. Germline V lookup: CDR1 LNHDA, CDR2 SQIVND (reference sequence). The V segment lost 9 bases and the J segment 2 bases; nucleotides outside the gene matches: 6. This CDR3 is CASQTGLNTEAFF. In nucleotides, the CDR3 is TGTGCCAGCCAGACAGGGCTTAACACTGAAGCTTTCTTT.

The chain has TRBV12-3 or TRBV12-4 and TRBJ1-4, with D unresolved. The CDR3 runs to 12 residues. The ends were cut back, 7 bases at V and 8 bases at J, with 11 bases in the middle. DNA for the CDR3: TGTGCCAGCACCTCGGTGAAGGAAAAACTGTTTTTT. Translation gives CASTSVKEKLFF.

The chain combines TRBV7-9 with TRBJ2-7; 7 nucleotides match TRBD2. The germline V gene encodes CDR1 SEHNR and CDR2 FQNEAQ (reference sequence). This CDR3 contains 13 residues. V was clipped by 3 bases and J by 3 bases; unmatched bases: 2. The CDR3 here is CASSFGGIYEQYF. CDR3 sequence (DNA): TGTGCCAGCAGCTTCGGGGGGATCTACGAGCAGTACTTC.

This clonotype has a handful of counts. The chain joins TRBV12-5 to TRBJ1-2, with no clear D. Germline values: CDR1 LGHNT, CDR2 FRNRAP. The CDR3 length is 14 residues. V lost 1 base and J 4 bases, leaving 10 bases between the germline ends. Here the CDR3 DNA reads TGTGCTAGTGGTTTGGACCCACATCTCTATGGCTACACCTTC. Its translation: CASGLDPHLYGYTF.

This clonotype was observed many times. The J gene is TRBJ2-2, the V gene TRBV7-2, with D possibly being TRBD1 (6 bases). V dropped 2 bases and J dropped 0 bases, with 10 bases sitting between them. Germline V gene lookup returns CDR1 SGHTA and CDR2 FQGNSA. The CDR3 has 16 amino acids. The CDR3 bases are TGTGCCAGCAGCTTAATGGGGACACCGAACACCGGGGAGCTGTTTTTT. Its protein is CASSLMGTPNTGELFF.

About this clonotype itself: The junction departs from germline at one end; a sequencing error may be responsible. The chain joins TRBV6-2 or TRBV6-3 to TRBJ1-2; D not certain. Germline V gives CDR1 MNHEY, CDR2 SVGEGT. This CDR3 is built from 15 residues. The CDR3 nucleotides read TGTGCCAGCAGTAGCGATCGTCGGGGTGAAAAGGGCTACTCCTTC. Translating it yields CASSSDRRGEKGYSF.

This chain links TRBV12-5 with TRBJ2-7, with 9 bases aligning to TRBD2. CDR1 and CDR2 (germline): LGHNT, FRNRAP. The CDR3 sequence is 15 residues long. With 8 bases clipped from V and 2 bases from J, the junction kept 10 bases outside the gene matches. CDR3 amino acids: CASSPWRGGTYEQYF. CDR3 nucleotides: TGTGCTAGTTCCCCTTGGCGGGGGGGGACCTACGAGCAGTACTTC.

The chain links TRBV29-1 to TRBJ2-2; maybe TRBD2 (5 bases). CDR3 length: 12 amino acids. Germline V gene data show CDR1 as SQVTM and CDR2 as ANQGSEA. V gave up 6 bases and J gave up 6 bases, with 11 bases separating them. The CDR3 DNA follows: TGCAGCGTACACACTAGTGCCGGGGAGCTGTTTTTT. Its translation is CSVHTSAGELFF.

This clonotype occurred many times. CDR3 nucleotides: TGTGCCAGCAGCTTAGCAGAACTTTATACGGTCAGCACCGGGGAGCTGTTTTTT. Residues: CASSLAELYTVSTGELFF. This chain connects TRBV11-2 to TRBJ2-2; no definite D call. Per the germline V gene, CDR1 is SGHAT and CDR2 is FQNNGV. The CDR3 length is 18 residues. With 1 base removed from V and 4 bases from J, the gap between germline ends came to 19 bases.

The chain combines TRBV4-1 with TRBJ1-1; TRBD1 matches 10 bases. Losses at the gene ends were 4 bases for V and 6 bases for J; bases not matched to a gene: 8. In germline, CDR1 is MGHRA, CDR2 YSYEKL. The CDR3 is 15 residues long. DNA of the CDR3: TGCGCCAGCAGCCCAGCGACAGGGGGCCGCGCTGAAGCTTTCTTT. It specifies CASSPATGGRAEAFF.

This clonotype was found many times. This chain links TRBV7-9 with TRBJ2-1; the D gene could be TRBD1 or TRBD2 (6 bases each). From germline, CDR1 is SEHNR and CDR2 FQNEAQ (reference sequence). This CDR3 contains 14 residues. Trimming shortened V by 5 bases and J by 1 base, and 9 bases separated the two germline ends. CDR3 bases: TGTGCCAGCAGCAAAGGGGGGTCCTACAATGAGCAGTTCTTC. Translation gives CASSKGGSYNEQFF.

A single count supports this clonotype. The chain carries TRBV6-2 or TRBV6-3 and TRBJ2-4, with 13 bases aligning to TRBD2. With V trimmed by 0 bases and J by 11 bases, 16 bases remained unmatched. CDR3 length equals 19 residues. Germline CDR1 is MNHEY and CDR2 is SVGEGT. In nucleotides, the CDR3 is TGTGCCAGCAGTTACTCGAGACTAGCGGGGGGCTCGGATAGGTGGGTTCAGTACTTC. As protein: CASSYSRLAGGSDRWVQYF.

This clonotype was seen a handful of times. The chain couples TRBV27 to TRBJ2-7; 9 bases align to TRBD1. The CDR3 has 14 amino acids. Trimming removed 8 bases from V and 6 bases from J; junction bases left unmatched: 11. The germline V gene has CDR1 MNHEY and CDR2 SMNVEV (reference sequence). The CDR3 protein is CASGPGTGISEQYV. CDR3 nucleotide sequence: TGTGCCAGCGGCCCCGGGACAGGGATAAGCGAGCAGTACGTC.

In its sample, this clonotype was seen a few times. The rearrangement uses TRBV7-9 and TRBJ2-5, with TRBD2 matching 14 bases. This CDR3 spans 18 amino acids. The ends lost 5 bases at V and 0 bases at J; junction bases unmatched: 8. The germline gives CDR1 SEHNR, CDR2 FQNEAQ (reference sequence). The CDR3 DNA is TGTGCCAGCAGCCCTCGACTAGCGGGGGGGATGGACCAAGAGACCCAGTACTTC. Residues: CASSPRLAGGMDQETQYF. The whole variable domain, remainder taken from reference TRBV7-9 and TRBJ2-5, is DTGVSQNPRHKITKRGQNVTFRCDPISEHNRLYWYRQTLGQGPEFLTYFQNEAQLEKSRLLSDRFSAERPKGSFSTLEIQRTEQGDSAMYLCASSPRLAGGMDQETQYFGPGTRLLVL.

This clonotype was observed many times. The rearrangement joins TRBV7-2 to TRBJ1-1, with 9 bases identical to TRBD1. Germline V gene data show CDR1 as SGHTA and CDR2 as FQGNSA. The V gene end was trimmed by 1 base and the J gene end by 5 bases; junction bases not matched to a gene: 5. The CDR3 length is 15 residues. This CDR3 reads CASSLGTGAGTEAFF. The DNA of the CDR3 is TGTGCCAGCAGCTTAGGGACAGGGGCGGGGACTGAAGCTTTCTTT.

This clonotype was observed at least ten times. This chain connects TRBV6-1 to TRBJ1-5, with D tentatively TRBD1 (6 bases). CDR3 length: 17 residues. Trimming pared 0 bases from V and 2 bases from J, leaving 14 bases between. CDR1 is MNHNS and CDR2 is SASEGT in the germline V gene. The CDR3 protein is CASSEANGRGGNQPQHF. Here the CDR3 DNA reads TGTGCCAGCAGTGAAGCGAACGGCAGGGGAGGCAATCAGCCCCAGCATTTT.

The V call is TRBV5-1, the J call TRBJ2-1, with 12 positions matching TRBD2. Unmatched junction bases numbered 5, after V lost 5 bases and J lost 2 bases. The CDR3 totals 16 residues. Germline-derived CDR1 and CDR2 are SGHRS and YFSETQ. CDR3 bases: TGCGCCAGCAGTCAACTAGCGGGGGGCGCCTACAATGAGCAGTTCTTC. Its translation: CASSQLAGGAYNEQFF.

This clonotype was seen a few times. The chain carries TRBV6-2 or TRBV6-3 and TRBJ1-1; no firm D call. The germline V and J ends were trimmed by 2 bases and 3 bases, with 7 bases remaining between them. The CDR3 is made up of 13 amino acids. In germline, CDR1 is MNHEY, CDR2 SVGEGT. For the CDR3, the DNA is TGTGCCAGCAGTTACAGCAGTGACACTGAAGCTTTCTTT. It yields the protein CASSYSSDTEAFF.

This clonotype was seen just once. One end of the junction varies from germline; a read error may be responsible. The V and J genes are TRBV10-3 and TRBJ1-2, with a possible D match to TRBD1 (5 bases). Germline assignment: CDR1 ENHRY and CDR2 SYGVKD. The CDR3 length is 16 residues. The CDR3 loop is CDISGGEDLRIWGYTF. The CDR3 DNA reads as TGTGACATCAGTGGGGGGGAGGATCTCCGTATATGGGGCTACACCTTC.

This clonotype has at least ten counts. The chain uses TRBV3-1 and TRBJ2-5; 7 bases match TRBD1. The J segment lost 5 bases and the V segment lost 0 bases, leaving 3 bases of the junction unmatched. The CDR3 is 14 amino acids. The germline CDR1 and CDR2 sequences are LGHDT and YNNKEL (reference sequence). The CDR3 sequence is CASSQEGRGETQYF. In DNA, the CDR3 is TGTGCCAGCAGCCAAGAAGGCAGGGGGGAGACCCAGTACTTC.

The sample holds a few counts of this clonotype. The chain uses TRBV27 and TRBJ1-4, with D perhaps TRBD1 (5 bases). This CDR3 spans 14 amino acids. Germline V gives CDR1 MNHEY, CDR2 SMNVEV (reference sequence). The V end lost 4 bases, the J end lost 0 bases, and 6 bases lay between the germline ends. The CDR3 DNA sequence: TGTGCCAGCAGTTGGGGGACAACTAATGAAAAACTGTTTTTT. Protein product: CASSWGTTNEKLFF.

The chain joins TRBV2 to TRBJ2-1, with no clear D. CDR1 is SNHLY and CDR2 is FYNNEI in the germline V gene. The V and J ends lost 11 bases and 4 bases respectively, with 18 bases between them. CDR3 length: 14 residues. The CDR3 DNA sequence: TGTGCCTCCTACCGGCACTTAGGGTACAATGAGCAGTTCTTC. It yields the protein CASYRHLGYNEQFF.

This chain joins TRBV6-2 or TRBV6-3 and TRBJ1-1, with D uncertain. V was cut by 6 bases and J by 5 bases, with 10 bases left in between. This CDR3 has 12 residues. Looked up from germline, CDR1 is MNHEY and CDR2 is SVGEGT. The DNA of the CDR3 is TGTGCCAGCAGGGAAGGACGAACTGAAGCTTTCTTT. Translation: CASREGRTEAFF.

The chain has TRBV7-6 and TRBJ2-3; D is unresolved. Germline assignment: CDR1 SGHVS and CDR2 FNYEAQ. Trimming removed 7 bases at V and 0 bases at J, with 14 bases between. This CDR3 comprises 15 residues. The CDR3 DNA follows: TGTGCCAGCATTTCAGATGCGGCTAGCACAGATACGCAGTATTTT. This sequence encodes CASISDAASTDTQYF.

This clonotype was recorded a few times. The chain couples TRBV5-1 to TRBJ2-2, with D perhaps TRBD1 (6 bases). Per germline, CDR1 SGHRS and CDR2 YFSETQ. The CDR3 has 16 residues. V was cut by 0 bases and J by 2 bases, with 11 bases left in between. CDR3 DNA: TGCGCCAGCAGCTTGGGACGGACAGCCAACACCGGGGAGCTGTTTTTT. This gives the protein CASSLGRTANTGELFF.

This clonotype was detected only a few times. V is TRBV12-3 or TRBV12-4 and J is TRBJ2-7, with D uncertain. Trimming cost V 7 bases and J 5 bases, with 12 bases left between them. The CDR3 extends over 12 amino acids. In nucleotides, the CDR3 is TGTGCCAGCACCGATAGACAAAACGAGCAGTACTTC. Translating it yields CASTDRQNEQYF.

This clonotype was recorded many times. CDR3 coding DNA: TGTGCCAGCCTCCCTAGGAGCGGCCAAGAGACCCAGTACTTC. Its protein is CASLPRSGQETQYF. The V gene is TRBV7-8, the J gene TRBJ2-5; tentative D call: TRBD2 (5 bases). V shed 8 bases and J shed 1 base, with 14 bases lying between them. The CDR3 runs to 14 residues. CDR1 is SGHVS, CDR2 FQNEAQ, per germline.